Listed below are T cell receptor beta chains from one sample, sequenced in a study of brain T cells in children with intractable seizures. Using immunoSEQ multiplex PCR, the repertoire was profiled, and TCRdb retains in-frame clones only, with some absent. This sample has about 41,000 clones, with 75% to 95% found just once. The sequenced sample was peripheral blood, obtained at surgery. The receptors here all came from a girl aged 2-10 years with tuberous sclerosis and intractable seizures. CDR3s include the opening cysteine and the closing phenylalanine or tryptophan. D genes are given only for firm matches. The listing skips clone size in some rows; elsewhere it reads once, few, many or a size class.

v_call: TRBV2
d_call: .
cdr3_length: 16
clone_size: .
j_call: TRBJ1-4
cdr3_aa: CASSDNVAGPAEKLFF
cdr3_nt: TGTGCCAGCAGTGACAATGTGGCAGGGCCTGCTGAAAAACTGTTTTTT

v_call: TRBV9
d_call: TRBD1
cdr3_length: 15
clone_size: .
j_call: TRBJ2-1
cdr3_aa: CASSTRQGVYNEQFF
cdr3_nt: TGTGCCAGCAGCACAAGACAGGGGGTCTACAATGAGCAGTTCTTC

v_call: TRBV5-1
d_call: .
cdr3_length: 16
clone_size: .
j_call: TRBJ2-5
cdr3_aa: CASSFSGPQIGETQYF
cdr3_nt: TGCGCCAGCAGCTTCTCCGGGCCCCAGATTGGAGAGACCCAGTACTTC

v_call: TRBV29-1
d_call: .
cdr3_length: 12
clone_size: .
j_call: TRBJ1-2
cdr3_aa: CSVEGVGYGYTF
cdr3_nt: TGCAGCGTCGAAGGGGTTGGGTATGGCTACACCTTC

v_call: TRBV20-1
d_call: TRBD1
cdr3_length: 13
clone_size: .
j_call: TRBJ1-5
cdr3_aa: CSASRQGIQPQHF
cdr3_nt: TGCAGTGCTAGTAGACAGGGTATACAGCCCCAGCATTTT

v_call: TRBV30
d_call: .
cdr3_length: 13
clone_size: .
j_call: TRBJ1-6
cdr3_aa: CAWSGRGNSPLHF
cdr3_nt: TGTGCCTGGAGTGGCAGGGGAAATTCACCCCTCCACTTT

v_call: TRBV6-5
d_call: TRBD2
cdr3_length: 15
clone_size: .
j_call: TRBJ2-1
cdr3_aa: CASKTSGGVYNEQFF
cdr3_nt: TGTGCCAGCAAAACTAGCGGGGGGGTGTACAATGAGCAGTTCTTC

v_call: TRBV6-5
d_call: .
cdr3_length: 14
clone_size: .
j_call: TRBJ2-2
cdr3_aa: CASIRTYGTGELFF
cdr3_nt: TGTGCCAGTATACGGACATATGGAACCGGGGAGCTGTTTTTT

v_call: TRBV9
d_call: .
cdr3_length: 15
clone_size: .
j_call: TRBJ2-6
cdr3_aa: CASSLQGSGANVLTF
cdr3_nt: TGTGCCAGCAGCTTACAGGGCTCTGGGGCCAACGTCCTGACTTTC

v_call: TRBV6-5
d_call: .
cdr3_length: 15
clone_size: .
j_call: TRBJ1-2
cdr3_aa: CASSYGDRPTIGYTF
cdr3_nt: TGTGCCAGCAGTTACGGCGACAGGCCAACTATCGGCTACACCTTC

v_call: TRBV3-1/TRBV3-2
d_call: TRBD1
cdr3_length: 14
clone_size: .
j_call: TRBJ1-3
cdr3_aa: CASTQRTGGNTIYF
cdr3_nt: TGTGCCAGCACCCAAAGGACAGGGGGAAACACCATATATTTT

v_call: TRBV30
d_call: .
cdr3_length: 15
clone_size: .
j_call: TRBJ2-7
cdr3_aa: CAWSVISWGGREQYF
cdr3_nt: TGTGCCTGGAGTGTCATCTCTTGGGGGGGGCGCGAGCAGTACTTC

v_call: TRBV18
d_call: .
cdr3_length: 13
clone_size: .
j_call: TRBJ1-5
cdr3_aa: CASSQASNQPQHF
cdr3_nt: TGTGCCAGCTCACAAGCTAGCAATCAGCCCCAGCATTTT

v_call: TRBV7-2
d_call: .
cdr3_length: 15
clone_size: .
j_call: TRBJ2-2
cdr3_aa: CASSLEAVNTGELFF
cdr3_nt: TGTGCCAGCAGCTTAGAGGCGGTGAACACCGGGGAGCTGTTTTTT

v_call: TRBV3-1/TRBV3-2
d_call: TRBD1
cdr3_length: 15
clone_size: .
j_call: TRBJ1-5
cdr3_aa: CASSYGTVTNQPQHF
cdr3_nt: TGTGCCAGCAGCTACGGGACAGTTACTAATCAGCCCCAGCATTTT

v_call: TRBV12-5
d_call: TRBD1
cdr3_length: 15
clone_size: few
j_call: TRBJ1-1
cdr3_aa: CASGINRGRNTEAFF
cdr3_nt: TGTGCTAGTGGTATCAACAGGGGGAGGAACACTGAAGCTTTCTTT

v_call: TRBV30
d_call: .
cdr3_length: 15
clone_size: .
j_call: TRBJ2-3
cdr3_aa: CAWSTDTIAADTQYF
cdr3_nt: TGTGCCTGGAGCACGGACACTATAGCCGCAGATACGCAGTATTTT

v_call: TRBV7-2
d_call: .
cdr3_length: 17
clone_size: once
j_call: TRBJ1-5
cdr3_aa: CASSLVDSGLGNQPQHF
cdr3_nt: TGTGCCAGCAGCTTAGTGGACTCGGGCCTTGGCAATCAGCCCCAGCATTTT

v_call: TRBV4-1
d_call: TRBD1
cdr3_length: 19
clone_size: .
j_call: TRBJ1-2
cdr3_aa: CASSQLSGTGRSGGYGYTF
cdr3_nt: TGCGCCAGCAGCCAATTATCCGGGACAGGGAGGTCGGGCGGCTATGGCTACACCTTC

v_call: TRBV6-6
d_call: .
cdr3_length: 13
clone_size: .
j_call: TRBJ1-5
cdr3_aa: CASRRDSNQPQHF
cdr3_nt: TGTGCCAGCCGCAGGGATAGCAATCAGCCCCAGCATTTT

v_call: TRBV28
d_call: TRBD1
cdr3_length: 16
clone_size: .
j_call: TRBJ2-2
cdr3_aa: CASSRPTGGRTGELFF
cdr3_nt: TGTGCCAGCAGTCGCCCCACAGGGGGAAGGACCGGGGAGCTGTTTTTT

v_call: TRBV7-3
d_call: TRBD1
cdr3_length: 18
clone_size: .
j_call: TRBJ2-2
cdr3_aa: CASSLTRRPTGGPGELFF
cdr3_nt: TGTGCCAGCAGCTTAACGCGGCGGCCCACAGGGGGTCCCGGGGAGCTGTTTTTT

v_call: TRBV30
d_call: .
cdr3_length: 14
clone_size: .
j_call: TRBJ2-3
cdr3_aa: CAWISTEGRDTQYF
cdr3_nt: TGTGCCTGGATCTCGACAGAAGGACGGGATACGCAGTATTTT

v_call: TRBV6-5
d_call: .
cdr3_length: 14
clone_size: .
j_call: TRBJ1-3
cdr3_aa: CASGKDNSGNTIYF
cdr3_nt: TGTGCCAGCGGGAAGGACAACTCTGGAAACACCATATATTTT

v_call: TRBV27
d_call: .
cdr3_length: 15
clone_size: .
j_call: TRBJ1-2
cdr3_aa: CASSPQQRSNYGYTF
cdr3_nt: TGTGCCAGCAGTCCCCAACAGCGATCTAACTATGGCTACACCTTC

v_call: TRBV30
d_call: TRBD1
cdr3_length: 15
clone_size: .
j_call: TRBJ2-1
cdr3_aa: CAWSAGQAGYNEQFF
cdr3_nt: TGTGCCTGGAGCGCAGGACAGGCCGGTTACAATGAGCAGTTCTTC

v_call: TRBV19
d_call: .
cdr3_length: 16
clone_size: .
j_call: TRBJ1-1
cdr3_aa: CASSIIGRQLNTEAFF
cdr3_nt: TGTGCCAGTAGTATTATCGGAAGACAGCTGAACACTGAAGCTTTCTTT

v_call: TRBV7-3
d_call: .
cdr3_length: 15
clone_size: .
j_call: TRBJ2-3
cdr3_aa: CASRLDSASTDTQYF
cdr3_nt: TGTGCCAGCAGATTAGACAGCGCTAGCACAGATACGCAGTATTTT

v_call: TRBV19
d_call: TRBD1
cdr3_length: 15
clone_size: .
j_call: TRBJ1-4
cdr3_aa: CASSMWGQGKIELFF
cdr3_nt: TGTGCCAGTAGTATGTGGGGACAGGGGAAAATCGAACTGTTTTTT

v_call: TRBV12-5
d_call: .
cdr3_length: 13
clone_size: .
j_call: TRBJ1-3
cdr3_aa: CASGLVDSFSPRF
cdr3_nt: TGTGCTAGTGGTTTGGTTGACAGCTTTTCGCCTCGATTT

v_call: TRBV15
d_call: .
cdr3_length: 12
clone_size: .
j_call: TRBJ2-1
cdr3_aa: CATSRGHNEQFF
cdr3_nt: TGTGCCACCAGCAGAGGCCACAATGAGCAGTTCTTC

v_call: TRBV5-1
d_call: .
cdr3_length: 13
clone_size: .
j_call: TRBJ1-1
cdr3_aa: CATSNHGNTEAFF
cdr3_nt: TGCGCCACCTCTAATCATGGGAACACTGAAGCTTTCTTT

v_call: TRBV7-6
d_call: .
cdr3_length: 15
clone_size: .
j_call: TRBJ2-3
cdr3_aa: CASSFGEDRLHTQYF
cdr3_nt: TGTGCCAGCAGCTTCGGGGAAGACAGGCTCCATACGCAGTATTTT

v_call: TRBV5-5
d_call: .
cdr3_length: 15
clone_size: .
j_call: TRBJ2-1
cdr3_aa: CASSLAWGTGDEQFF
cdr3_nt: TGTGCCAGCAGCTTGGCCTGGGGGACCGGGGATGAGCAGTTCTTC

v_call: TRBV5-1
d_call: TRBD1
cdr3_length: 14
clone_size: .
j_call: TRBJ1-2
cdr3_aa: CASSLGQANYGYTF
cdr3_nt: TGCGCCAGCAGCCTAGGACAGGCTAACTATGGCTACACCTTC

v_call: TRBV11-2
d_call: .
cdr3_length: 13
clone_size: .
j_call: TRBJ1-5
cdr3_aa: CASSQSHNQPQHF
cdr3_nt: TGTGCCAGCAGCCAATCCCATAATCAGCCCCAGCATTTT

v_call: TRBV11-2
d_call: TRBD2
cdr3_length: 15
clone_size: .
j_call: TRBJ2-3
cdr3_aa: CASSFLAGGTDTQYF
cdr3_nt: TGTGCCAGCAGCTTCCTAGCGGGGGGCACAGATACGCAGTATTTT

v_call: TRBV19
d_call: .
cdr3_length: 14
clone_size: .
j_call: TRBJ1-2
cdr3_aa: CASSIGPGWDGYTF
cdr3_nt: TGTGCCAGTAGTATAGGCCCAGGGTGGGATGGCTACACCTTC

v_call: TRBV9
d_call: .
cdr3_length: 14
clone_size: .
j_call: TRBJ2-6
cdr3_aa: CASSLHSGANVLTF
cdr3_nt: TGTGCCAGCAGCCTTCACTCTGGGGCCAACGTCCTGACTTTC

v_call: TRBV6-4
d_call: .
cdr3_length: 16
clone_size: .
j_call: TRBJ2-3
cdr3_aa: CASSEYPTPSTDTQYF
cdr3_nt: TGTGCCAGCAGTGAGTACCCGACCCCGAGCACAGATACGCAGTATTTT

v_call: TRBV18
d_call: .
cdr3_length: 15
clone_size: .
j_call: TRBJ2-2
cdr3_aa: CASSPPRGDGGELFF
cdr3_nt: TGTGCCAGCTCACCACCCCGGGGAGATGGCGGGGAGCTGTTTTTT

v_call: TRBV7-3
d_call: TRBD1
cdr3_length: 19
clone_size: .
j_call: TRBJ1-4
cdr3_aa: CASSFAGQGAGATNEKLFF
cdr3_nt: TGTGCCAGCAGCTTTGCCGGACAGGGCGCGGGGGCAACTAATGAAAAACTGTTTTTT

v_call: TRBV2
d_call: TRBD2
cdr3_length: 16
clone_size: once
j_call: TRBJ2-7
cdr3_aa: CASRRPGTSGTYEQYF
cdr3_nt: TGTGCCAGCAGAAGACCCGGGACTAGCGGGACCTACGAGCAGTACTTC

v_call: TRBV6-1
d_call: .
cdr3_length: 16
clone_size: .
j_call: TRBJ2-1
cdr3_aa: CASSESDSLSYNEQFF
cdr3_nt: TGTGCCAGCAGTGAATCGGACTCCCTCTCCTACAATGAGCAGTTCTTC

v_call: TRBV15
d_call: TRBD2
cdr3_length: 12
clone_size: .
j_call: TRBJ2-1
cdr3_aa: CATHGGGNEQFF
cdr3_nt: TGTGCCACCCATGGGGGGGGGAATGAGCAGTTCTTC

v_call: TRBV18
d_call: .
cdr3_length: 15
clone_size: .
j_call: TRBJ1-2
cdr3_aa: CASSPPTSGFYGYTF
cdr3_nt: TGTGCCAGCTCACCACCTACCTCCGGCTTCTATGGCTACACCTTC

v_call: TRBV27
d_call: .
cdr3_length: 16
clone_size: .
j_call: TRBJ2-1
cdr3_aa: CASNDGQIHSYNEQFF
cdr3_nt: TGTGCCAGCAACGACGGACAGATCCACTCCTACAATGAGCAGTTCTTC

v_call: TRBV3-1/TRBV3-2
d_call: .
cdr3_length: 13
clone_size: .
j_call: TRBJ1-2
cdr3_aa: CASAWSGGDGYTF
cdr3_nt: TGTGCCAGCGCATGGAGTGGAGGGGATGGCTACACCTTC